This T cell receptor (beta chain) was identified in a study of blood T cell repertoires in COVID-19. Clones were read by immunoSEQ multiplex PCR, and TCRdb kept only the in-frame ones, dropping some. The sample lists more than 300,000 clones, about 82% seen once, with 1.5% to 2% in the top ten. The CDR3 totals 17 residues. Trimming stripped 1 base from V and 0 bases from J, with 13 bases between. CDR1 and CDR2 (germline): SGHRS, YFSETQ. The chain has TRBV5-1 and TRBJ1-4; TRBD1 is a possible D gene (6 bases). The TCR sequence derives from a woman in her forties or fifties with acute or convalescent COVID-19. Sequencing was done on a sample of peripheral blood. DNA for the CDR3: TGCGCCAGCAGCTTGTTTCCGACAGGAGCAACTAATGAAAAACTGTTTTTT. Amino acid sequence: CASSLFPTGATNEKLFF.